This entry lists 5 T cell receptor beta chains sequenced from one sample in a study of cytomegalovirus exposure and HLA in healthy donors. PCR primers comprised 60 Vbeta and 13 Jbeta primers. Method: immunoSEQ multiplex PCR; TCRdb's copy keeps in-frame clones and lacks some. The table includes some 140,000 clones, about four fifths detected once. The sample comprised PBMCs. The receptors here all came from a man aged 25 to 40 in good health.

V usage is TRBV10-1 and J usage is TRBJ2-3; perhaps TRBD1 as D (5 bases). This CDR3 is built from 12 residues. CDR1 and CDR2 from the germline V gene are WNHNN and SYGVQD (reference sequence). The ends were cut back, 11 bases at V and 2 bases at J, with 11 bases in the middle. The CDR3 DNA is TGCGCCTCCGGACATTACACAGATACGCAGTATTTT. Amino acids: CASGHYTDTQYF.

The chain joins TRBV5-8 to TRBJ2-5, with 7 bases matching TRBD2. Germline V gene lookup returns CDR1 SGHTS and CDR2 YDEGEE. V lost 4 bases to trimming and J lost 7 bases; unmatched junction nucleotides: 4. This CDR3 has 12 residues. The CDR3: CASSRSGGTQYF. The CDR3 coding sequence is TGTGCCAGCAGCCGTTCGGGAGGGACCCAGTACTTC.

CDR3 nucleotides: TGTGCCAGCACCCTCGGGACAGGGGGAGGCGAGCAGTACTTC. Its translation: CASTLGTGGGEQYF. The chain employs TRBV28 and TRBJ2-7; 11 nucleotides agree with TRBD1. Germline CDR1 reads MDHEN; CDR2 reads SYDVKM. Trimming removed 7 bases from V and 6 bases from J; junction bases left unmatched: 8. CDR3 length: 14 residues.

This clone was detected only a few times. This chain joins TRBV10-3 and TRBJ1-1, with TRBD1 identical over 7 bases. The ends lost 5 bases at V and 0 bases at J; junction bases unmatched: 9. The CDR3 covers 16 residues. Germline V CDR1 and CDR2: ENHRY, SYGVKD. CDR3 region: CAISSSQGEMNTEAFF. The CDR3 DNA reads as TGTGCCATCAGTAGTAGTCAGGGGGAAATGAACACTGAAGCTTTCTTT.

This clone came up a few times. V gene TRBV5-6 combines with J gene TRBJ1-2, with a possible D match to TRBD1 (6 bases). The CDR3 loop spans 15 amino acids. The germline V gene encodes CDR1 SGHDT and CDR2 YYEEEE. Trimming removed 0 bases from V and 2 bases from J, with 11 bases in between. CDR3 sequence: CASSLGAGVNYGYTF. CDR3 bases: TGTGCCAGCAGCTTGGGGGCAGGGGTGAACTATGGCTACACCTTC.